One sample yielded the 29 T cell receptor beta chains listed below, sequenced in a study of T cell responses to AZD1222 COVID-19 vaccine. TCRdb's copy holds only in-frame clones and misses some; the assay was immunoSEQ multiplex PCR. The table has about 150,000 clones, 75% to 90% seen once. This material consisted of peripheral blood, taken 28 days after the second AZD1222 dose. Source of these receptors: an adult who received the AZD1222 COVID-19 vaccine.

This clone turned up a few times. The rearrangement joins TRBV11-3 to TRBJ1-1; no reliable D call. The germline CDR1 and CDR2 sequences are SGHNT and YENEEA. This CDR3 contains 13 residues. With 0 bases removed from V and 6 bases from J, the gap between germline ends came to 8 bases. The CDR3 loop is CASSLEARAEAFF. The CDR3 DNA sequence: TGTGCCAGCAGCTTAGAGGCCAGAGCTGAAGCTTTCTTT.

V is TRBV28 and J is TRBJ1-5, with D possibly being TRBD1 (5 bases). V shed 6 bases and J shed 5 bases, with 26 bases lying between them. Germline CDR1 MDHEN, CDR2 SYDVKM. The CDR3 sequence is 18 residues long. CDR3 loop: CASRRKRKGGKQDQPQHF. CDR3 nucleotide sequence: TGTGCCAGCAGGCGGAAAAGGAAGGGAGGAAAACAGGATCAGCCCCAGCATTTT.

The V gene is TRBV5-1, the J gene TRBJ2-5; the D gene could be TRBD1 or TRBD2 (5 bases each). This CDR3 contains 15 residues. Trimming removed 4 bases from V and 5 bases from J, with 18 bases in between. Germline V gene sequence: CDR1 SGHRS, CDR2 YFSETQ. In DNA form, the CDR3 reads TGCGCCAGCAGCGCTGCCGGGACCCCTGGGGAGACCCAGTACTTC. Translated, it gives CASSAAGTPGETQYF.

This clone was detected only once. The identical CDR3 is also encoded by other nucleotide sequences in the sample. The V gene is TRBV27, the J gene TRBJ1-5; D gene unclear. The CDR3 has 15 amino acids. Per germline, CDR1 MNHEY and CDR2 SMNVEV (reference sequence). V gave up 2 bases and J gave up 5 bases, with 13 bases separating them. CDR3 sequence: CASSLRPGGDQPQHF. The CDR3 DNA is TGTGCCAGCAGTTTACGCCCAGGTGGGGATCAGCCCCAGCATTTT.

The chain uses TRBV6-5 and TRBJ2-2; perhaps TRBD1 as D (6 bases). CDR1 and CDR2 from the germline V gene are MNHEY and SVGAGI. The ends were cut back, 11 bases at V and 1 base at J, with 17 bases in the middle. The CDR3 extends over 15 amino acids. CDR3 in DNA: TGTGCCGGGCAGGGGAACTACCGGAACACCGGGGAGCTGTTTTTT. It codes for CAGQGNYRNTGELFF.

This clone was seen only once. The chain combines TRBV6-2 or TRBV6-3 with TRBJ2-1; 10 bases are shared with TRBD2. V shed 4 bases and J 8 bases; nucleotides not matched to a gene: 17. The germline gives CDR1 MNHEY, CDR2 SVGEGT. The CDR3 length is 18 residues. CDR3: CASSFLAGAGLGGHEQFF. The CDR3 coding sequence is TGTGCCAGCAGTTTCCTAGCGGGAGCCGGTCTGGGGGGGCATGAGCAGTTCTTC.

The chain has TRBV6-2 or TRBV6-3 and TRBJ2-7; 13 bases agree with TRBD2. The CDR3 runs 15 residues. CDR1 is MNHEY and CDR2 is SVGEGT in the germline V gene. V shed 5 bases, J shed 3 bases, and the junction held 4 bases outside the gene matches. The CDR3 bases are TGTGCCAGCAGTCTGACTAGCGGGAGGTTCTACGAGCAGTACTTC. This sequence encodes CASSLTSGRFYEQYF.

The chain employs TRBV27 and TRBJ2-1; 7 nucleotides agree with TRBD1. J gave up 7 bases and V 5 bases, and 5 bases lay outside the gene matches. The V gene's germline CDR1 is MNHEY and CDR2 SMNVEV (reference sequence). This CDR3 has 13 amino acids. The chain's CDR3 is CASSGQTGNEQFF. The CDR3, as DNA: TGTGCCAGCAGTGGCCAGACAGGGAATGAGCAGTTCTTC.

The V gene is TRBV3-1 (or the pseudogene TRBV3-2), the J gene TRBJ2-3; 9 nucleotides match TRBD2. Germline V gene lookup returns CDR1 LGHDT and CDR2 YNNKEL (reference sequence). CDR3 length: 13 amino acids. Losses at the gene ends were 6 bases for V and 7 bases for J; bases not matched to a gene: 5. As DNA, the CDR3 is TGTGCCAGCAGTCCTAGCGGGGTAAATACGCAGTATTTT. Translated: CASSPSGVNTQYF.

V gene TRBV5-6 combines with J gene TRBJ1-1; D might be TRBD1 (5 bases). The CDR3 has 16 residues. CDR1 is SGHDT and CDR2 is YYEEEE in the germline V gene. Trimming cost V 2 bases and J 0 bases, with 14 bases left between them. Here the CDR3 reads CASSFTMGPLNTEAFF. In DNA, the CDR3 is TGTGCCAGCAGCTTCACGATGGGACCGTTGAACACTGAAGCTTTCTTT.

The chain employs TRBV14 and TRBJ2-1; the match to TRBD2 covers 15 bases. Germline CDR1 is SGHDN and CDR2 is FVKESK. CDR3 length equals 16 residues. Trimming removed 5 bases from V and 9 bases from J; junction bases left unmatched: 8. CDR3 sequence (DNA): TGTGCCAGCAGCGCGCCGGGACTAGCGGGAGGTAGTGAGCAGTTCTTC. This sequence encodes CASSAPGLAGGSEQFF.

V usage is TRBV6-2 or TRBV6-3 and J usage is TRBJ2-7; D gene ambiguous. Trimming cost V 6 bases and J 10 bases, with 16 bases left between them. The CDR3 spans 12 residues. Germline V gene lookup returns CDR1 MNHEY and CDR2 SVGEGT. CDR3 loop: CASSPASADQYF. The CDR3 bases are TGTGCCAGCAGCCCTGCGTCTGCCGACCAGTACTTC.

J is TRBJ1-2 and V is TRBV19; D perhaps matches TRBD1 (6 bases). There are 15 residues in the CDR3. Trimming cost V 5 bases and J 2 bases, with 15 bases left between them. Germline V lookup: CDR1 LNHDA, CDR2 SQIVND (reference sequence). The CDR3 nucleotides are TGTGCCAGTAGTGGGCAGGGGCTCACAAACTATGGCTACACCTTC. As protein: CASSGQGLTNYGYTF. Full variable domain (missing parts from reference TRBV19 and TRBJ1-2): DGGITQSPKYLFRKEGQNVTLSCEQNLNHDAMYWYRQDPGQGLRLIYYSQIVNDFQKGDIAEGYSVSREKKESFPLTVTSAQKNPTAFYLCASSGQGLTNYGYTFGSGTRLTVV.

The V call is TRBV5-6, the J call TRBJ1-2; weak D call: TRBD1 (6 bases). The CDR3 loop spans 14 amino acids. Trimming removed 4 bases from V and 3 bases from J, with 13 bases in between. Germline lookup yields CDR1 SGHDT and CDR2 YYEEEE. The CDR3 sequence: CASSPGGRDYGYTF. CDR3 sequence (DNA): TGTGCCAGCAGCCCCGGGGGGCGCGACTATGGCTACACCTTC.

V and J are TRBV19 and TRBJ1-4, with TRBD1 identical over 8 bases. CDR3 length equals 16 residues. V trimming: 4 bases; J trimming: 9 bases; junction bases outside the gene matches: 13. Germline CDR1 is LNHDA and CDR2 is SQIVND (reference sequence). The CDR3: CASSTGTGDPLKKLFF. The CDR3 DNA reads as TGTGCCAGTAGTACCGGGACAGGCGATCCGTTGAAAAAACTGTTTTTT. Full variable domain (missing parts from reference TRBV19 and TRBJ1-4): DGGITQSPKYLFRKEGQNVTLSCEQNLNHDAMYWYRQDPGQGLRLIYYSQIVNDFQKGDIAEGYSVSREKKESFPLTVTSAQKNPTAFYLCASSTGTGDPLKKLFFGSGTQLSVL.

The V gene is TRBV6-5, the J gene TRBJ1-1, with TRBD1 identical over 9 bases. V lost 6 bases, J lost 3 bases, and 8 bases stayed unmatched. The CDR3 sequence is 15 residues long. Germline V lookup: CDR1 MNHEY, CDR2 SVGAGI. The CDR3 nucleotides read TGTGCCAGCAGGAAGACAGGGGGTGTTGACACTGAAGCTTTCTTT. It translates to CASRKTGGVDTEAFF.

The chain links TRBV29-1 to TRBJ2-1; 10 bases agree with TRBD1. The CDR3 length is 14 residues. The V gene's germline CDR1 is SQVTM and CDR2 ANQGSEA. J lost 4 bases, V lost 5 bases, and 5 bases had no gene match. This CDR3 is CSVNRDRGYNEQFF. In DNA form, the CDR3 reads TGCAGCGTTAACCGGGACAGGGGTTACAATGAGCAGTTCTTC.

The chain uses TRBV28 and TRBJ2-7; 7 bases fit TRBD1. This CDR3 comprises 15 residues. V dropped 5 bases and J dropped 0; count of bases not matched to a gene: 7. Germline CDR1 and CDR2: MDHEN and SYDVKM. DNA for the CDR3: TGTGCCAGCAGTATCCCGGGACAGATCTCCTACGAGCAGTACTTC. Translation gives CASSIPGQISYEQYF.

This chain links TRBV4-2 with TRBJ2-7; possibly TRBD2 for D (5 bases). V shed 4 bases and J shed 6 bases, with 19 bases lying between them. The CDR3 totals 15 residues. In germline, CDR1 is LGHNA, CDR2 YNFKEQ. CDR3 protein: CASSRAVGQSGEQYF. The DNA for the CDR3 is TGTGCCAGCAGCCGAGCGGTTGGGCAGTCTGGCGAGCAGTACTTC.

This chain joins TRBV5-1 and TRBJ1-1; possible D gene TRBD1, 6 bases. V dropped 0 bases and J dropped 0 bases, with 9 bases sitting between them. Germline CDR1 and CDR2: SGHRS and YFSETQ. The CDR3 runs 15 residues. The CDR3 here is CASSLAQGLNTEAFF. In DNA form, the CDR3 reads TGCGCCAGCAGCTTGGCCCAGGGGTTGAACACTGAAGCTTTCTTT. The complete variable domain, with remaining parts taken from reference TRBV5-1 and TRBJ1-1, reads KAGVTQTPRYLIKTRGQQVTLSCSPISGHRSVSWYQQTPGQGLQFLFEYFSETQRNKGNFPGRFSGRQFSNSRSEMNVSTLELGDSALYLCASSLAQGLNTEAFFGQGTRLTVV.

The gene calls are TRBV28 and TRBJ1-4, with D possibly being TRBD1 (5 bases). The CDR3 is made up of 16 amino acids. CDR1 is MDHEN, CDR2 SYDVKM, per germline. The ends were cut back, 3 bases at V and 10 bases at J, with 21 bases in the middle. The chain's CDR3 is CASSFLKGPSRGKLFF. The CDR3 bases are TGTGCCAGCAGTTTTCTTAAGGGACCTTCTCGCGGAAAACTGTTTTTT.

The gene calls are TRBV30 and TRBJ1-6; the D gene is possibly TRBD1 (6 bases). Trimming shortened V by 3 bases and J by 0 bases, and 9 bases separated the two germline ends. Germline V gene data show CDR1 as GTSNPN and CDR2 as SVGIG (reference sequence). The CDR3 length is 15 residues. CDR3 coding DNA: TGTGCCTGGAGCGGACAGAGCTCCTATAATTCACCCCTCCACTTT. Protein: CAWSGQSSYNSPLHF.

The rearrangement uses TRBV27 and TRBJ2-3, with 8 bases lining up with TRBD1. This CDR3 comprises 15 residues. Unmatched junction bases numbered 14, after V lost 4 bases and J lost 11 bases. Germline lookup yields CDR1 MNHEY and CDR2 SMNVEV (reference sequence). For the CDR3, the DNA is TGTGCCAGCAGTTCCACGACAGGGGCGACCCTTAGGCAGTATTTT. Residues: CASSSTTGATLRQYF.

V usage is TRBV7-2 and J usage is TRBJ2-5, with 7 bases that match TRBD2. Germline-derived CDR1 and CDR2 are SGHTA and FQGNSA. Trimming cost V 0 bases and J 5 bases; bases outside gene matches: 12. There are 17 residues in the CDR3. CDR3 region: CASSLAASGGRRETQYF. The CDR3 DNA follows: TGTGCCAGCAGCTTAGCGGCTAGCGGAGGGCGACGGGAGACCCAGTACTTC. The entire variable domain, with the rest obtained from reference TRBV7-2 and TRBJ2-5, is as follows: GAGVSQSPSNKVTEKGKDVELRCDPISGHTALYWYRQSLGQGLEFLIYFQGNSAPDKSGLPSDRFSAERTGGSVSTLTIQRTQQEDSAVYLCASSLAASGGRRETQYFGPGTRLLVL.

The V gene is TRBV29-1, the J gene TRBJ1-2; D uncertain. The CDR3 spans 11 residues. CDR1 and CDR2 (germline): SQVTM, ANQGSEA. V lost 5 bases and J lost 4, with 8 bases in between. The CDR3 coding sequence is TGCAGCGTTCAGGTCTCCTATGGCTACACCTTC. Its translation: CSVQVSYGYTF.

The V gene is TRBV5-4, the J gene TRBJ2-2; 8 bases are shared with TRBD1. Trimming removed 2 bases from V and 5 bases from J; junction bases left unmatched: 5. The V gene's germline CDR1 is SGHNT and CDR2 YYREEE (reference sequence). The CDR3 is 15 amino acids. The DNA for the CDR3 is TGTGCCAGCAGCTTCGGACAGGGTACAACCGGGGAGCTGTTTTTT. Amino acid sequence: CASSFGQGTTGELFF.

The J gene is TRBJ2-7, the V gene TRBV28; D unresolved. Germline CDR1 reads MDHEN; CDR2 reads SYDVKM. There are 14 residues in the CDR3. Trimming shortened V by 5 bases and J by 2 bases, and 13 bases separated the two germline ends. The CDR3, as DNA: TGTGCCAGCAGTCCCAACGCTTCTCCCTACGAGCAGTACTTC. This encodes CASSPNASPYEQYF.

The genes are TRBV6-6 and TRBJ2-1; TRBD2 agrees at 7 bases. This CDR3 is built from 14 residues. In germline, CDR1 is MNHNY, CDR2 SVGAGI (reference sequence). V dropped 4 bases and J dropped 6; count of bases not matched to a gene: 6. The CDR3 region is CASSSTGGRNEQFF. The CDR3 DNA reads TGTGCCAGCAGTTCGACGGGAGGTCGCAATGAGCAGTTCTTC.

The V gene is TRBV18, the J gene TRBJ1-6; D is possibly TRBD1 (6 bases). This CDR3 comprises 16 residues. Germline-derived CDR1 and CDR2 are KGHSH and LQKENI. With 3 bases removed from V and 7 bases from J, the gap between germline ends came to 16 bases. CDR3 loop: CASSPQQGELNSPLHF. As DNA, the CDR3 is TGTGCCAGCTCACCCCAACAGGGAGAACTGAATTCACCCCTCCACTTT. Combining the CDR3 with reference TRBV18 and TRBJ1-6 gives the whole variable domain NAGVMQNPRHLVRRRGQEARLRCSPMKGHSHVYWYRQLPEEGLKFMVYLQKENIIDESGMPKERFSAEFPKEGPSILRIQQVVRGDSAAYFCASSPQQGELNSPLHFGNGTRLTVT.